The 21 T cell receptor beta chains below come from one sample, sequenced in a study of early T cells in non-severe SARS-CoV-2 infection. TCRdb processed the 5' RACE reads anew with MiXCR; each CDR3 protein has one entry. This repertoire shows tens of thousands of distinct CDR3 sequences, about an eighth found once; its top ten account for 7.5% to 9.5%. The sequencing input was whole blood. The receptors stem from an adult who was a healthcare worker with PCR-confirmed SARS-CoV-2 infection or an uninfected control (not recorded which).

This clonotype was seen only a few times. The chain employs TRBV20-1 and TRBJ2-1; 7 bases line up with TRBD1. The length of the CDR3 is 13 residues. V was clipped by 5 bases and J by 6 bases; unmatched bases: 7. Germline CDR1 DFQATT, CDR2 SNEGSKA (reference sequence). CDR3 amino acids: CSAPGQFTNEQFF. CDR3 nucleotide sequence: TGCAGTGCTCCGGGACAGTTTACCAATGAGCAGTTCTTC.

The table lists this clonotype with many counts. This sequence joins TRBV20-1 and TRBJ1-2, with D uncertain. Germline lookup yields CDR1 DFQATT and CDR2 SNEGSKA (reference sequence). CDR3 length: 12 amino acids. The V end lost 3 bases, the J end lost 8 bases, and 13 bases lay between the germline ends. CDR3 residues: CSASLGSQGYTF. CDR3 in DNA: TGCAGTGCTAGCTTGGGGTCACAGGGCTACACCTTC.

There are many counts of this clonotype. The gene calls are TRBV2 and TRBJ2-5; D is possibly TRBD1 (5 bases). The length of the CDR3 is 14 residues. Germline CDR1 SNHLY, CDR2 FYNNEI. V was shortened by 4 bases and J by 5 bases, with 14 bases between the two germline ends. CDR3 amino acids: CASSGLGRVETQYF. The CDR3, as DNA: TGTGCCAGCAGTGGGTTAGGCAGGGTTGAGACCCAGTACTTC. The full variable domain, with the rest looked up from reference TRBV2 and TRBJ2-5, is EPEVTQTPSHQVTQMGQEVILRCVPISNHLYFYWYRQILGQKVEFLVSFYNNEISEKSEIFDDQFSVERPDGSNFTLKIRSTKLEDSAMYFCASSGLGRVETQYFGPGTRLLVL.

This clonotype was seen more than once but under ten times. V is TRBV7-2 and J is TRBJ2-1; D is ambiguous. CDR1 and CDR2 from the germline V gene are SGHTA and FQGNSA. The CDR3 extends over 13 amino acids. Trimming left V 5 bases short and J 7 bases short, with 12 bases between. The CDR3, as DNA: TGTGCCAGCAGCCGAGGCATGCAAAATGAGCAGTTCTTC. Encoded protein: CASSRGMQNEQFF. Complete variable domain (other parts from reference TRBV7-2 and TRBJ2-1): GAGVSQSPSNKVTEKGKDVELRCDPISGHTALYWYRQSLGQGLEFLIYFQGNSAPDKSGLPSDRFSAERTGGSVSTLTIQRTQQEDSAVYLCASSRGMQNEQFFGPGTRLTVL.

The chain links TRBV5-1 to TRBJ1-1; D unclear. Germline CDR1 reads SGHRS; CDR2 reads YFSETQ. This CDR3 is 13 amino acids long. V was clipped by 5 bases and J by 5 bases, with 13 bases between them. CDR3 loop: CASSSQAGTEAFF. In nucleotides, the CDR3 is TGCGCCAGCAGTTCGCAGGCGGGGACTGAAGCTTTCTTT.

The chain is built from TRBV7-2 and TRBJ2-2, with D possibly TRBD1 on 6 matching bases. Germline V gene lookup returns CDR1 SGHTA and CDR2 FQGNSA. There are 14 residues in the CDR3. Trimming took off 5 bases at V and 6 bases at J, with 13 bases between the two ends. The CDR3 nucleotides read TGTGCCAGCAGCCCCCTACAGGGTGCCGGGGAGCTGTTTTTT. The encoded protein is CASSPLQGAGELFF. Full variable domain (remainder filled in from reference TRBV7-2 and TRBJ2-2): GAGVSQSPSNKVTEKGKDVELRCDPISGHTALYWYRQSLGQGLEFLIYFQGNSAPDKSGLPSDRFSAERTGGSVSTLTIQRTQQEDSAVYLCASSPLQGAGELFFGEGSRLTVL.

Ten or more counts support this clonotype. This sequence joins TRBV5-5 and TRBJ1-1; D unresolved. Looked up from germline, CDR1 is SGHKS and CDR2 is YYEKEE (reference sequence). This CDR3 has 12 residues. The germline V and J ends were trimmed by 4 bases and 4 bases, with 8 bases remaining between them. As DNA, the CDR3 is TGTGCCAGCAGCAGGCTTACCACTGAAGCTTTCTTT. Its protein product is CASSRLTTEAFF.

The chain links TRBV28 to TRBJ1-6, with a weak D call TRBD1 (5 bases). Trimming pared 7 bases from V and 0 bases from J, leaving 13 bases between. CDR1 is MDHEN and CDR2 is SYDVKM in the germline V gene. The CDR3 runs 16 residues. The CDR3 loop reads CASKGEDSSYNSPLHF. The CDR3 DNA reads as TGTGCCAGCAAAGGAGAAGACAGCTCCTATAATTCACCCCTCCACTTT.

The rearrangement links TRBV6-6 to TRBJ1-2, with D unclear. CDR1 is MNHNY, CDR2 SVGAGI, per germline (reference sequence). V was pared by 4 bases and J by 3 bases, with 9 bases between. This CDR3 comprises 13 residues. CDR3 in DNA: TGTGCCAGCAGTTGGGAGGTTCACTATGGCTACACCTTC. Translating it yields CASSWEVHYGYTF.

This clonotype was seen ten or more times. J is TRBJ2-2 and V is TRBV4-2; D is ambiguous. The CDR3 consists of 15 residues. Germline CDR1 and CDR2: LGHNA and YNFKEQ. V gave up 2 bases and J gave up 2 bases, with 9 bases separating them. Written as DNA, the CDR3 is TGTGCCAGCAGCCAAACTCTAGGAAACACCGGGGAGCTGTTTTTT. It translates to CASSQTLGNTGELFF.

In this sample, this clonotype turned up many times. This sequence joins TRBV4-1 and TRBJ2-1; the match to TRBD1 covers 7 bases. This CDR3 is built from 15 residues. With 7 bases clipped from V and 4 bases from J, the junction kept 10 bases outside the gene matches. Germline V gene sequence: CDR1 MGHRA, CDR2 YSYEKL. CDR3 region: CASTRLLGQYNEQFF. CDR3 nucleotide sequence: TGCGCCAGCACCCGACTCCTGGGACAGTACAATGAGCAGTTCTTC.

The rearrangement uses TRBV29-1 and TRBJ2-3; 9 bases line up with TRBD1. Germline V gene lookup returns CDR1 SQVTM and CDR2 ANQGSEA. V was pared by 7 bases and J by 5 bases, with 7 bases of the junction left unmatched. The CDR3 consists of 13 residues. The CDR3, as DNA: TGCAGCGGGGACAGGGAATTGGGAGATACGCAGTATTTT. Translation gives CSGDRELGDTQYF.

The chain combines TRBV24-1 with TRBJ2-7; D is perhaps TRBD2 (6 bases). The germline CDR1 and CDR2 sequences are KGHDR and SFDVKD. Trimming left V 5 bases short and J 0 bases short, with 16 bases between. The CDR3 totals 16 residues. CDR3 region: CATSALGGRDSYEQYF. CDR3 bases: TGTGCCACCAGTGCCCTTGGCGGGCGGGACTCCTACGAGCAGTACTTC.

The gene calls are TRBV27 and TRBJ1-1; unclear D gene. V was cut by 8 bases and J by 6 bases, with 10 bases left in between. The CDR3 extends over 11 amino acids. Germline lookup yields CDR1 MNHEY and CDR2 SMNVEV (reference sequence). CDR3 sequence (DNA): TGTGCCAGCGTTGAGGGCGCTGAAGCTTTCTTT. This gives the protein CASVEGAEAFF.

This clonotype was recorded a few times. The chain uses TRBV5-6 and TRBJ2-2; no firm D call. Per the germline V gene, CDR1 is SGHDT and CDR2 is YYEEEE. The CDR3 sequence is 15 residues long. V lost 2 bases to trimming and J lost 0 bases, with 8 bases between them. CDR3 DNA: TGTGCCAGCAGCTTTCTCGGATCGAACACCGGGGAGCTGTTTTTT. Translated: CASSFLGSNTGELFF.

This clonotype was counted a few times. The CDR3 sequence is CASRPDRETYNSPLHF. The DNA for the CDR3 is TGTGCCAGCAGACCCGACAGGGAAACCTATAATTCACCCCTCCACTTT. The rearrangement links TRBV7-2 to TRBJ1-6; TRBD1 agrees at 7 bases. The germline V gene encodes CDR1 SGHTA and CDR2 FQGNSA. The CDR3 contains 16 residues. V lost 6 bases and J lost 2; bases outside the gene matches: 7.

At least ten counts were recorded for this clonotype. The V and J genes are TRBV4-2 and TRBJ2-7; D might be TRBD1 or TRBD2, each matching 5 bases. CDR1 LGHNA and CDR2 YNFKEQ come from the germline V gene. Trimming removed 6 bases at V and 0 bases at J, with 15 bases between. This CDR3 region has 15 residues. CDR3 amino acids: CASRGQGDHSYEQYF. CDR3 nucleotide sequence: TGTGCCAGCAGGGGGCAGGGAGACCACTCCTACGAGCAGTACTTC.

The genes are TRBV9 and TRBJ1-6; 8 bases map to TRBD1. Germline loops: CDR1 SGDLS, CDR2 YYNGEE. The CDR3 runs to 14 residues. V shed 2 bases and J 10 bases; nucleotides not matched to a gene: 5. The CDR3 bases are TGTGCCAGCAGCGTCGCAGGGGGCGGATCACCCCTCCACTTT. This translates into CASSVAGGGSPLHF.

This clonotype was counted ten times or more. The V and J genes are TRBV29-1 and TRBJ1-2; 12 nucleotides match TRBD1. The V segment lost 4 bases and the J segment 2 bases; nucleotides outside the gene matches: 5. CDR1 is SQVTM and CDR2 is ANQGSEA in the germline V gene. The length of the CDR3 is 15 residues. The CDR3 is CSVVGTGGANYGYTF. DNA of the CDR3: TGCAGCGTTGTTGGGACAGGGGGCGCCAACTATGGCTACACCTTC.

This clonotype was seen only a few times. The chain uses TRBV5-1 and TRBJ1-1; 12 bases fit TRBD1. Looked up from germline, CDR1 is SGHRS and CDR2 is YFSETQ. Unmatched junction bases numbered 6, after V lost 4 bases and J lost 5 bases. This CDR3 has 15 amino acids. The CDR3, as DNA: TGCGCCAGCAGCAACCGGGACAGGGGGCTGACTGAAGCTTTCTTT. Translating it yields CASSNRDRGLTEAFF.

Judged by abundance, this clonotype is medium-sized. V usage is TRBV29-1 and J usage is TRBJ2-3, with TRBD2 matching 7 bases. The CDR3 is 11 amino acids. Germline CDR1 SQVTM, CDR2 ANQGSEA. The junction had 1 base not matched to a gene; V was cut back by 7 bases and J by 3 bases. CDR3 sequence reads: CSGGGTDTQYF. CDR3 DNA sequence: TGCAGCGGGGGGGGAACAGATACGCAGTATTTT.